This TCR beta chain was retrieved from a study of shared clonotypes between healthy human individuals. Per germline, CDR1 SGHRS and CDR2 YFSETQ. The CDR3 sequence is 13 residues long. The V gene lost 1 base and the J gene lost 4 bases, with 8 bases spanning the gap. Sequencing was performed with immunoSEQ multiplex PCR; in TCRdb, only in-frame clones are kept and a portion is missing. The sample has about 2.4 million clones, 93% seen once. The V gene is TRBV5-1, the J gene TRBJ1-1; D ambiguous. Sequencing was carried out using naive CD4+ T cells from PBMCs. The subset denotes: CD45RA+ positively selected. The source is a man between 18 and 29 years old in good health. Some clones in this sample may be carry-over from other donors' samples. The CDR3 loop reads CASSLFPGTEAFF. The CDR3, as DNA: TGCGCCAGCAGCTTGTTCCCGGGCACTGAAGCTTTCTTT.